These T cell receptor beta chains were read from a single sample in a study of T cell responses to AZD1222 COVID-19 vaccine. Produced via immunoSEQ multiplex PCR; TCRdb's table is partial and in-frame only. The sample records roughly 140,000 clones, approximately 88% being singletons. The sequenced sample was peripheral blood, obtained on day 0 of AZD1222 vaccination. These receptor sequences come from an adult in good health. Both conserved end residues are part of each CDR3.

v_call | cdr3_aa
TRBV11-2 | CASSYAINEKLFF
TRBV7-8 | CASSLGQKSYEQYF
TRBV7-2 | CASSLGTHTDTQYF
TRBV5-1 | CASSLVAATEAFF
TRBV5-1 | CASRSSGYYNEQFF
TRBV19 | CASSAGGSVYEQYF
TRBV4-3 | CASSQDQTANYGYTF
TRBV7-3 | CASSKQGRLAVTRGTDTQYF
TRBV5-1 | CASSPRRGTSYEQYF
TRBV28 | CASSFRVGGSNQPQHF
TRBV19 | CASRWDRGQGEQFF
TRBV12-5 | CASGPGTIRQPQHF
TRBV7-3 | CASSFAGDTQYF
TRBV6-5 | CASSPLPINSPLHF
TRBV6-2/TRBV6-3 | CASSYSFGQVLISGNTIYF
TRBV30 | CAWSGGLGQGGEKLFF